This TCR beta chain came from a study of regulatory T cells in long-lasting Graves disease. Noted time point: newly diagnosed GD, antithyroid drugs for less than 3 months. After RNA was extracted from PBMCs, the TCR library was made from it. The CDR3 loop spans 19 amino acids. V lost 0 bases, J lost 2 bases, and 8 bases stayed unmatched. Germline assignment: CDR1 LGHNA and CDR2 YSLEER. In building TCR beta libraries, iRepertoire HTBI primers were used together with Arm-PCR of CDR3 regions. TCRdb re-analysed the multiplex PCR reads in MiXCR, keeping a single row per CDR3 protein. The sample lists about 430,000 distinct CDR3 sequences, about 15% occurring once. This same sample was also taken into another study, of T cells in Graves' hyperthyroidism and ophthalmopathy.

This sequence originates from a woman aged 40-49 years with Graves disease. The sequencing used peripheral blood mononuclear cells (PBMCs), collected at new diagnosis, from a patient treated with antithyroid drugs. The chain couples TRBV4-3 to TRBJ2-6, with TRBD2 matching 9 bases. The CDR3 is CASSQDEGGRATGANVLTF. CDR3 in DNA: TGCGCCAGCAGCCAAGATGAAGGCGGGAGGGCCACTGGGGCCAACGTCCTGACTTTC.